This T cell receptor beta chain was retrieved from a study of T cell responses to AZD1222 COVID-19 vaccine. Whole-study findings and limits: Rises in breadth and depth of Spike-specific TCRs came after two AZD1222 doses. Spike regions recognized by vaccine-associated CD4 TCRs spanned the protein, led by 160-218 and 743-854. Clonal diversity was possibly underestimated, and white British individuals and females predominated among donors.

A remark on this clone: What it binds is unknown.

Sequencing was performed with immunoSEQ multiplex PCR; in TCRdb, only in-frame clones are kept and a portion is missing. The sample holds 97,000 or so clones, more than 85% seen once. It was second doses at about 4 or about 12 weeks that were pooled. Sequencing used peripheral blood, obtained 28 days after the second AZD1222 dose. The clonotype originates from an adult who received the AZD1222 COVID-19 vaccine.

Here the CDR3 reads CASSEFLAGVYNEQFF. The CDR3 bases are TGTGCCAGCAGTGAATTTCTAGCGGGAGTCTACAATGAGCAGTTCTTC. The V and J genes are TRBV6-1 and TRBJ2-1; TRBD2 agrees at 10 bases. V was clipped by 2 bases and J by 3 bases; unmatched bases: 4. This CDR3 comprises 16 residues. CDR1 is MNHNS and CDR2 is SASEGT in the germline V gene.